The rows below give T cell receptor beta chains drawn from one sample of a study of cytomegalovirus exposure and HLA in healthy donors. This table comes from immunoSEQ multiplex PCR, and its TCRdb copy is limited to in-frame clones, with some not included. The sample records about 170,000 clones, approximately 78% being singletons. The sample consisted of PBMCs. These receptors came from a woman in her 50s in good health and CMV-seropositive. The CDR3 runs from the conserved cysteine through the conserved F or W. D genes are given only for firm matches. Clone sizes are given selectively: once, few, many, or a class where the clone is expanded.

D gene: TRBD1; clone size: NA; V gene: TRBV5-4; J gene: TRBJ1-2; CDR3 protein: CASSSLTGGYGYTF; CDR3 DNA: TGTGCCAGCAGCTCCCTAACAGGGGGTTATGGCTACACCTTC
D gene: NA; clone size: once; V gene: TRBV18; J gene: TRBJ1-2; CDR3 protein: CASSNLKGDYGYTF; CDR3 DNA: TGTGCCAGCTCCAACCTCAAGGGAGACTATGGCTACACCTTC
D gene: TRBD1; clone size: NA; V gene: TRBV29-1; J gene: TRBJ2-5; CDR3 protein: CSVEGWTGGQQETQYF; CDR3 DNA: TGCAGCGTTGAAGGTTGGACAGGGGGACAGCAAGAGACCCAGTACTTC
D gene: NA; clone size: NA; V gene: TRBV13; J gene: TRBJ1-2; CDR3 protein: CASSPGNGNYGYTF; CDR3 DNA: TGTGCCAGCAGCCCCGGGAATGGTAACTATGGCTACACCTTC
D gene: TRBD2; clone size: once; V gene: TRBV6-5; J gene: TRBJ2-7; CDR3 protein: CASSRPSSGPYEQYF; CDR3 DNA: TGTGCCAGCAGTCGTCCGTCTAGCGGGCCCTACGAGCAGTACTTC
D gene: TRBD1; clone size: NA; V gene: TRBV28; J gene: TRBJ2-1; CDR3 protein: CASSSMDRAFF; CDR3 DNA: TGTGCCAGCAGTTCTATGGACAGGGCGTTCTTC
D gene: TRBD1; clone size: NA; V gene: TRBV29-1; J gene: TRBJ1-3; CDR3 protein: CSVVGQGVNTIYF; CDR3 DNA: TGCAGCGTGGTCGGACAGGGTGTAAACACCATATATTTT
D gene: TRBD1; clone size: NA; V gene: TRBV25-1; J gene: TRBJ2-7; CDR3 protein: CASSGTGGRNEQYF; CDR3 DNA: TGTGCCAGCAGTGGGACAGGGGGAAGAAACGAGCAGTACTTC
D gene: TRBD2; clone size: NA; V gene: TRBV6-5; J gene: TRBJ2-2; CDR3 protein: CASSYRRGANAGELFF; CDR3 DNA: TGTGCCAGCAGTTACCGGCGGGGGGCTAACGCCGGGGAGCTGTTTTTT
D gene: NA; clone size: few; V gene: TRBV6-1; J gene: TRBJ2-7; CDR3 protein: CATTSGTSYEQYF; CDR3 DNA: TGTGCCACGACTTCCGGGACATCCTACGAGCAGTACTTC
D gene: TRBD1; clone size: NA; V gene: TRBV9; J gene: TRBJ1-2; CDR3 protein: CASSARQGYYGYTF; CDR3 DNA: TGTGCCAGCAGCGCCAGACAGGGCTACTATGGCTACACCTTC
D gene: NA; clone size: NA; V gene: TRBV7-8; J gene: TRBJ2-7; CDR3 protein: CASSLVGHPSSYEQYF; CDR3 DNA: TGTGCCAGCAGCTTAGTGGGACACCCGAGCTCCTACGAGCAGTACTTC
D gene: NA; clone size: NA; V gene: TRBV6-1; J gene: TRBJ1-2; CDR3 protein: CASSEAAGSYGYTF; CDR3 DNA: TGTGCCAGCAGTGAAGCGGCAGGGTCCTATGGCTACACCTTC
D gene: NA; clone size: NA; V gene: TRBV6-6; J gene: TRBJ1-1; CDR3 protein: CASRPNEGMNTEAFF; CDR3 DNA: TGTGCCAGCCGCCCTAACGAGGGAATGAACACTGAAGCTTTCTTT
D gene: NA; clone size: NA; V gene: TRBV6-6; J gene: TRBJ1-5; CDR3 protein: CASSYMRQSNQPQHF; CDR3 DNA: TGTGCCAGCAGTTACATGCGGCAGAGCAATCAGCCCCAGCATTTT
D gene: TRBD2; clone size: once; V gene: TRBV7-9; J gene: TRBJ2-1; CDR3 protein: CASSSLAGGHNEQFF; CDR3 DNA: TGTGCCAGCAGCTCCCTAGCGGGGGGACACAATGAGCAGTTCTTC
D gene: TRBD1; clone size: NA; V gene: TRBV19; J gene: TRBJ1-6; CDR3 protein: CASNSGQINSPLHF; CDR3 DNA: TGTGCCAGTAATTCGGGACAGATAAATTCACCCCTCCACTTT
D gene: TRBD1; clone size: NA; V gene: TRBV5-4; J gene: TRBJ1-6; CDR3 protein: CASSLGQGNNSPLHF; CDR3 DNA: TGTGCCAGCAGCTTGGGACAGGGTAATAATTCACCCCTCCACTTT
D gene: TRBD1; clone size: NA; V gene: TRBV7-8; J gene: TRBJ2-7; CDR3 protein: CASSFRDRAPYEQYF; CDR3 DNA: TGTGCCAGCAGCTTCCGGGACAGGGCCCCCTACGAGCAGTACTTC
D gene: TRBD1; clone size: NA; V gene: TRBV6-1; J gene: TRBJ1-3; CDR3 protein: CASSEARDRGRKNTIYF; CDR3 DNA: TGTGCCAGCAGTGAAGCGAGGGACAGGGGTCGGAAAAACACCATATATTTT
D gene: NA; clone size: NA; V gene: TRBV7-3; J gene: TRBJ1-1; CDR3 protein: CASSLTAPGVRFF; CDR3 DNA: TGTGCCAGCAGCTTAACGGCGCCAGGGGTAAGATTCTTT
D gene: TRBD2; clone size: few; V gene: TRBV29-1; J gene: TRBJ2-3; CDR3 protein: CSVGWSSGGPDTQYF; CDR3 DNA: TGCAGCGTTGGCTGGAGTAGCGGGGGCCCAGATACGCAGTATTTT
D gene: TRBD2; clone size: NA; V gene: TRBV10-2; J gene: TRBJ2-7; CDR3 protein: CASGAGGLTYEQYF; CDR3 DNA: TGCGCCAGCGGGGCGGGGGGTCTTACCTACGAGCAGTACTTC
D gene: NA; clone size: NA; V gene: TRBV11-3; J gene: TRBJ2-1; CDR3 protein: CASSLGSATYNEQFF; CDR3 DNA: TGTGCCAGCAGCTTAGGGAGCGCGACCTACAATGAGCAGTTCTTC
D gene: TRBD1; clone size: few; V gene: TRBV5-4; J gene: TRBJ2-2; CDR3 protein: CASSPGGPNTGELFF; CDR3 DNA: TGTGCCAGCAGTCCAGGGGGTCCGAACACCGGGGAGCTGTTTTTT
D gene: NA; clone size: NA; V gene: TRBV9; J gene: TRBJ2-5; CDR3 protein: CASSVVEKTAQYF; CDR3 DNA: TGTGCCAGCAGCGTAGTTGAGAAAACAGCCCAGTACTTC
D gene: TRBD2; clone size: NA; V gene: TRBV25-1; J gene: TRBJ2-3; CDR3 protein: CASGTSGDLNTQYF; CDR3 DNA: TGTGCCAGCGGGACTAGCGGGGATCTTAATACGCAGTATTTT